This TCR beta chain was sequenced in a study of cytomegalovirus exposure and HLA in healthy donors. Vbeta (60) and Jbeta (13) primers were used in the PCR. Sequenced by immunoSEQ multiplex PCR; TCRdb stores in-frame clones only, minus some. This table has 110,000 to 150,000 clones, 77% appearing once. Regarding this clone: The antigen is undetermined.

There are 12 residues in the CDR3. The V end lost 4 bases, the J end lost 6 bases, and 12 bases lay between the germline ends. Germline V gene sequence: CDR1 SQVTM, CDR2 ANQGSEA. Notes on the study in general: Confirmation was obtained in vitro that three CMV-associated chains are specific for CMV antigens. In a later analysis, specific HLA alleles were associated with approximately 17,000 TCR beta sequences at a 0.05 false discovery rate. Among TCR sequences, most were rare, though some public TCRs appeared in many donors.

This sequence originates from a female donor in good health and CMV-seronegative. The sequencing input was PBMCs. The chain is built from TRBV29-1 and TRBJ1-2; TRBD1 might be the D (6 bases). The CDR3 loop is CSVVSGADGYTF. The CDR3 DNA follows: TGCAGCGTTGTATCAGGGGCGGATGGCTACACCTTC.